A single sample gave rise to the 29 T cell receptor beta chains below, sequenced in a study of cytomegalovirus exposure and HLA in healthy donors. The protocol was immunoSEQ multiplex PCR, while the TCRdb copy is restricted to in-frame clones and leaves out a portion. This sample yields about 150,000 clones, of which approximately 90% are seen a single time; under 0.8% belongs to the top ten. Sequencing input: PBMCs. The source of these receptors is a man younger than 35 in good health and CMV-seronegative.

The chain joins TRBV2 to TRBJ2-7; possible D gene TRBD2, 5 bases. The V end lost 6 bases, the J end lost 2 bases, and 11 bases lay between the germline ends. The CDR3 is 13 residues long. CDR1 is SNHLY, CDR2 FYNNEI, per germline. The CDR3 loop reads CASRGDGTYEQYF. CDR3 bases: TGTGCCAGCAGGGGTGACGGGACCTACGAGCAGTACTTC.

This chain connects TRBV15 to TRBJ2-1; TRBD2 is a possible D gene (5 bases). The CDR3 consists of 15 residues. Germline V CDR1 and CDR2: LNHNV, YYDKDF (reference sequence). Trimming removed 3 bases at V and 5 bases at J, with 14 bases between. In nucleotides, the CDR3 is TGTGCCACCAGCAGTCCCGAAAGGACTCACAATGAGCAGTTCTTC. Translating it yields CATSSPERTHNEQFF.

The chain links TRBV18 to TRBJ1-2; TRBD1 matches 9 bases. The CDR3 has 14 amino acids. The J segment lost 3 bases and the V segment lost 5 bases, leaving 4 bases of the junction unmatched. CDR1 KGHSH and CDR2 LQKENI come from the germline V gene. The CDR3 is CASSSDRGDYGYTF. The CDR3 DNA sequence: TGTGCCAGCTCATCCGACAGGGGGGACTATGGCTACACCTTC.

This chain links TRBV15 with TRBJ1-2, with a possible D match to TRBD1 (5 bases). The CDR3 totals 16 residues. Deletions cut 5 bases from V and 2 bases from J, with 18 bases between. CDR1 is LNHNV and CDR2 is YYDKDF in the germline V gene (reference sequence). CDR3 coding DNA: TGTGCCACCAGCTCCGCCGTGCGGGGGGTAAACTATGGCTACACCTTC. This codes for CATSSAVRGVNYGYTF.

CDR3 sequence (DNA): TGTGCCAGCAGCTTAGCCGGAGTTATCCGCTACGAGCAGTACTTC. Its translation: CASSLAGVIRYEQYF. J is TRBJ2-7 and V is TRBV7-8; no firm D call. Trimming removed 0 bases at V and 3 bases at J, with 12 bases between. This CDR3 contains 15 residues. CDR1 and CDR2 from the germline V gene are SGHVS and FQNEAQ.

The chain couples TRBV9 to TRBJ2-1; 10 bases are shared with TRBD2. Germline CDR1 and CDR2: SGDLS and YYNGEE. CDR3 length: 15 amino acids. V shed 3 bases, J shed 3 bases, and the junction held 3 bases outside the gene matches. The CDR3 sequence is CASSALAGIYNEQFF. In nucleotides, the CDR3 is TGTGCCAGCAGCGCACTAGCGGGAATCTACAATGAGCAGTTCTTC.

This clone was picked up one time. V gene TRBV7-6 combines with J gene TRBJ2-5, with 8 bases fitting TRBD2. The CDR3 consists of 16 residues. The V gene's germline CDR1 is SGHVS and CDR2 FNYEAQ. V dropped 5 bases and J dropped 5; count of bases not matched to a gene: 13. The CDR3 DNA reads TGTGCCAGCAGCAATCTGCAGGGACCGGGAGGGGAGACCCAGTACTTC. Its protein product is CASSNLQGPGGETQYF.

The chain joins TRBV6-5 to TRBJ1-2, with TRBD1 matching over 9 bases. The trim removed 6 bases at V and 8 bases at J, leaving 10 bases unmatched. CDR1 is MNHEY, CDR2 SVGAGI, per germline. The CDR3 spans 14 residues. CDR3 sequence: CASSPTGGRWGYTF. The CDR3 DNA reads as TGTGCCAGCAGCCCGACAGGGGGACGTTGGGGCTACACCTTC.

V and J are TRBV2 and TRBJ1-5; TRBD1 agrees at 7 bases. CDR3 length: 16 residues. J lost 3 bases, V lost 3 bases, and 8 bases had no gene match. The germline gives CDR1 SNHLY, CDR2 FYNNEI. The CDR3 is CASSENGRGFNQPQHF. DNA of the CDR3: TGTGCCAGCAGTGAGAATGGCAGGGGGTTCAATCAGCCCCAGCATTTT. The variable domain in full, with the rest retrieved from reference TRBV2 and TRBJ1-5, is EPEVTQTPSHQVTQMGQEVILRCVPISNHLYFYWYRQILGQKVEFLVSFYNNEISEKSEIFDDQFSVERPDGSNFTLKIRSTKLEDSAMYFCASSENGRGFNQPQHFGDGTRLSIL.

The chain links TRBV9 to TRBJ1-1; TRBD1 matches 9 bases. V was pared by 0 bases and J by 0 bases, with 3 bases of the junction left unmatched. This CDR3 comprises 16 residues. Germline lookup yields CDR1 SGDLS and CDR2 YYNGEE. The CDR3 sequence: CASSVGGTGMNTEAFF. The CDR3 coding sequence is TGTGCCAGCAGCGTAGGAGGGACAGGGATGAACACTGAAGCTTTCTTT.

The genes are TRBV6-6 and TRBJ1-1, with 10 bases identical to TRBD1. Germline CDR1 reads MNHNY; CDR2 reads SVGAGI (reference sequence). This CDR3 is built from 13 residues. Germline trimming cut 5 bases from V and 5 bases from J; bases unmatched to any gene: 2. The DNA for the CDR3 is TGTGCCAGCAGTGACAGGGGGCAGACTGAAGCTTTCTTT. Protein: CASSDRGQTEAFF.

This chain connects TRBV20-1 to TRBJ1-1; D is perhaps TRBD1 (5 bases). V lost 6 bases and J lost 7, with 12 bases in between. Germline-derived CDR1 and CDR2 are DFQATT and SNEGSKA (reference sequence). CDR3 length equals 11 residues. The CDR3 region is CSAKPQVEAFF. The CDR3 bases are TGCAGTGCGAAGCCACAGGTTGAAGCTTTCTTT.

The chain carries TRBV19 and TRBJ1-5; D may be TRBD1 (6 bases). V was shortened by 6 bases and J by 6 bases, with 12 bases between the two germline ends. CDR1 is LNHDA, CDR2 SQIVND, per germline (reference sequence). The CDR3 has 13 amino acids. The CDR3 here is CASRTGRFQPQHF. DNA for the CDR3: TGTGCCAGTAGGACAGGACGATTTCAGCCCCAGCATTTT.

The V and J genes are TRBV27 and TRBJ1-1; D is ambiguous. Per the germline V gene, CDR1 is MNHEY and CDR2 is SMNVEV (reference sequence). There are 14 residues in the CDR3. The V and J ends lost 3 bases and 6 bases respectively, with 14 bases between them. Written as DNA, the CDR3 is TGTGCCAGCAGTTTTACGAGGATTTCCCCTGAAGCTTTCTTT. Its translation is CASSFTRISPEAFF.

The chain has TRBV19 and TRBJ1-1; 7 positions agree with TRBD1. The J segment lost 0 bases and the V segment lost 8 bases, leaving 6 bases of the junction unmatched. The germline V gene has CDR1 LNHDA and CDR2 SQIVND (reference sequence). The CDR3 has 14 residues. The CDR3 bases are TGTGCCAGTTGGACAGGCTCTTTGAACACTGAAGCTTTCTTT. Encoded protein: CASWTGSLNTEAFF. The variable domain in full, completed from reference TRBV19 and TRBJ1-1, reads DGGITQSPKYLFRKEGQNVTLSCEQNLNHDAMYWYRQDPGQGLRLIYYSQIVNDFQKGDIAEGYSVSREKKESFPLTVTSAQKNPTAFYLCASWTGSLNTEAFFGQGTRLTVV.

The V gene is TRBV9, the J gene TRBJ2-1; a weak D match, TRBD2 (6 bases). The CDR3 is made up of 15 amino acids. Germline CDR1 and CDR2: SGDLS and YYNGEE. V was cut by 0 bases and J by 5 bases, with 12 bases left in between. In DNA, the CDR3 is TGTGCCAGCAGCGTAGATGTCTCGGGGGACAATGAGCAGTTCTTC. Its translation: CASSVDVSGDNEQFF.

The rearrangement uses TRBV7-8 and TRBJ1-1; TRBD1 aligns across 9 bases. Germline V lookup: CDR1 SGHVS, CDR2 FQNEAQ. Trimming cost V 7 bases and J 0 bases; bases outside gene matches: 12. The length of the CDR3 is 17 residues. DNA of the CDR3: TGTGCCAGCACCCCGAACCCGGGACAGGGAATGAACACTGAAGCTTTCTTT. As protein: CASTPNPGQGMNTEAFF.

The CDR3 loop is CASRAGTAQETQYF. CDR3 sequence (DNA): TGTGCCAGCAGGGCCGGGACAGCTCAAGAGACCCAGTACTTC. The chain joins TRBV25-1 to TRBJ2-5; TRBD1 aligns across 7 bases. The CDR3 is 14 amino acids. The trim removed 6 bases at V and 2 bases at J, leaving 6 bases unmatched. The germline gives CDR1 MGHDK, CDR2 SYGVNS.

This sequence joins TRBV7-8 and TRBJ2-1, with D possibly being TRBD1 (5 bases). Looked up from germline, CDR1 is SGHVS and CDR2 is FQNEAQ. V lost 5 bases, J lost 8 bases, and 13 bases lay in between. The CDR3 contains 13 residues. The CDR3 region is CASSQRPRDEQFF. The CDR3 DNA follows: TGTGCCAGCAGCCAAAGACCCAGGGATGAGCAGTTCTTC.

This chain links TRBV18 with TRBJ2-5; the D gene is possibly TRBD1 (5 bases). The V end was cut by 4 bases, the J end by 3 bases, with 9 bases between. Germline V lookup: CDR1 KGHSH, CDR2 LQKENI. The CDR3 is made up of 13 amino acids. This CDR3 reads CASSRRQKETQYF. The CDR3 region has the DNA TGTGCCAGCTCACGTAGACAGAAAGAGACCCAGTACTTC.

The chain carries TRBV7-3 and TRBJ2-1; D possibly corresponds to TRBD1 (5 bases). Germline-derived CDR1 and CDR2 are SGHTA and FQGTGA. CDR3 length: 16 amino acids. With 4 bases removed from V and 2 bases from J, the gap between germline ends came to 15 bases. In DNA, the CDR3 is TGTGCCAGCAGCTCCGGATACCAGGGTACCTACAATGAGCAGTTCTTC. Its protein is CASSSGYQGTYNEQFF.

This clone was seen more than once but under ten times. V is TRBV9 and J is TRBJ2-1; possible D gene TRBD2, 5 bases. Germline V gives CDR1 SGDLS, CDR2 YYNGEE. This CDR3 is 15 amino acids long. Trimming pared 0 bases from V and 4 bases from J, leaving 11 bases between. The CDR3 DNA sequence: TGTGCCAGCAGCGTAGCTAGCTCCACATACAATGAGCAGTTCTTC. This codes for CASSVASSTYNEQFF.

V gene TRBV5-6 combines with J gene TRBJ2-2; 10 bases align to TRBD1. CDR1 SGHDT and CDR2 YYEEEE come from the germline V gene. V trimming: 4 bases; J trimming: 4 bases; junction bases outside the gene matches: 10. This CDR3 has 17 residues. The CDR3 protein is CASSPEGQGVLTGELFF. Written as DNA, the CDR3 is TGTGCCAGCAGCCCCGAAGGACAGGGGGTCCTCACCGGGGAGCTGTTTTTT.

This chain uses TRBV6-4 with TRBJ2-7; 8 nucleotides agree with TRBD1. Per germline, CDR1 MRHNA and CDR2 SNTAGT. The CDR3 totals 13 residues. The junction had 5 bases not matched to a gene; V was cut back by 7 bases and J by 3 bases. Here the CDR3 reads CASTTGAFYEQYF. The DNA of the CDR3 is TGTGCCAGCACGACAGGGGCTTTCTACGAGCAGTACTTC.

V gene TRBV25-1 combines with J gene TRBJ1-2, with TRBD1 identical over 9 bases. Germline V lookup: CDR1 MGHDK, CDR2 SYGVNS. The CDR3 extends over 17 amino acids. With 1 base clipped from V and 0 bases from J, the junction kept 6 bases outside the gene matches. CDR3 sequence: CASSEFGGQGSNYGYTF. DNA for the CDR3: TGTGCCAGCAGTGAATTTGGGGGACAGGGATCTAACTATGGCTACACCTTC.

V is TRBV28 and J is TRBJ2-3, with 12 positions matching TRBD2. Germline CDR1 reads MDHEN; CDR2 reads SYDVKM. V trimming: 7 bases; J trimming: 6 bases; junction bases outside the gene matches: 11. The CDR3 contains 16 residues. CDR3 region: CASNLPLAGGPDTQYF. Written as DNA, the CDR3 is TGTGCCAGCAACCTCCCTCTAGCGGGGGGGCCTGATACGCAGTATTTT.

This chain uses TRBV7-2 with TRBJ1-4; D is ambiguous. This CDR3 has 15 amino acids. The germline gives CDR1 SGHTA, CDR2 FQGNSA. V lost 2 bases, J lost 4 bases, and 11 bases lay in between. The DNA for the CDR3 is TGTGCCAGCAGCTTAAGCGGCAGACGTAATGAAAAACTGTTTTTT. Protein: CASSLSGRRNEKLFF.

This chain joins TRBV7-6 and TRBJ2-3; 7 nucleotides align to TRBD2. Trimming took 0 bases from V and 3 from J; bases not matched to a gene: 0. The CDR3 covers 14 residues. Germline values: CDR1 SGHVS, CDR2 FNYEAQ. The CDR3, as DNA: TGTGCCAGCAGCTTAGCGGGGGGGACAGATACGCAGTATTTT. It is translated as CASSLAGGTDTQYF.

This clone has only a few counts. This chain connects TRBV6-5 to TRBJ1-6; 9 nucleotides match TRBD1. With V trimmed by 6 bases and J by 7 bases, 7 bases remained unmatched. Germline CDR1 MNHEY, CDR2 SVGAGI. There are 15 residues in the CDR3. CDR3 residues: CASRPQGARNSPLHF. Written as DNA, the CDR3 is TGTGCCAGCAGGCCACAGGGGGCGCGGAATTCACCCCTCCACTTT.